This T cell receptor (beta chain) appears in the sequencing data of a study of blood T cell repertoires in COVID-19. This clone appeared a single time. The CDR3 is 14 amino acids. The ends lost 7 bases at V and 1 base at J; junction bases unmatched: 3. The germline V gene has CDR1 MNHEY and CDR2 SVGAGI. Only in-frame clones appear in the TCRdb table, and some are missing; sequencing was by immunoSEQ multiplex PCR. The table records just over 95,000 clones, 81% of them present only once. Material: peripheral blood. The chain links TRBV6-5 to TRBJ2-1, with 8 positions matching TRBD1. The TCR comes from a man between 60 and 70 years old with acute or convalescent COVID-19. CDR3 loop: CASTYRGSYNEQFF. The DNA of the CDR3 is TGTGCCAGCACCTACAGGGGGTCCTACAATGAGCAGTTCTTC.